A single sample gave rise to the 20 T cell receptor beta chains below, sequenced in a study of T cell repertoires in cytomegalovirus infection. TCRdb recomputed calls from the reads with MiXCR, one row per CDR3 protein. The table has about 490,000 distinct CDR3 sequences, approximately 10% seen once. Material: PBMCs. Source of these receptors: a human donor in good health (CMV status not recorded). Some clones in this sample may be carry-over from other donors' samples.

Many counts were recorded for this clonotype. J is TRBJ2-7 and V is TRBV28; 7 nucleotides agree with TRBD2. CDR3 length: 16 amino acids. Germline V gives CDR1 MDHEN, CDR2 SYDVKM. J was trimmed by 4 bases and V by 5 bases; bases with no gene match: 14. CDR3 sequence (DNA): TGTGCCAGCAGTCCGAGCTCAGCGGGATCCCCTTACGAGCAGTACTTC. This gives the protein CASSPSSAGSPYEQYF. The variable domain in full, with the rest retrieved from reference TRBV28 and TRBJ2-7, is DVKVTQSSRYLVKRTGEKVFLECVQDMDHENMFWYRQDPGLGLRLIYFSYDVKMKEKGDIPEGYSVSREKKERFSLILESASTNQTSMYLCASSPSSAGSPYEQYFGPGTRLTVT.

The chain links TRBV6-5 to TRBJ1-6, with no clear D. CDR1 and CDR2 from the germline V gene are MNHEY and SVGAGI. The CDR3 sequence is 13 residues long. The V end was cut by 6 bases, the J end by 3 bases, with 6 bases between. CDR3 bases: TGTGCCAGCAGAGGGATCTATAATTCACCCCTCCACTTT. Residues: CASRGIYNSPLHF.

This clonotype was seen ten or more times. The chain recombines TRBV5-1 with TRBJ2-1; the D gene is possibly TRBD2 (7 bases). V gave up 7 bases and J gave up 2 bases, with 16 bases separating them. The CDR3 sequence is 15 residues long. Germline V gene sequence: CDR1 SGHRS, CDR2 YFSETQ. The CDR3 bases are TGCGCCAGCTTGGAAGGAGGGGGGGCCTACAATGAGCAGTTCTTC. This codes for CASLEGGGAYNEQFF. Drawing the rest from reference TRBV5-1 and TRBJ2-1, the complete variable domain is KAGVTQTPRYLIKTRGQQVTLSCSPISGHRSVSWYQQTPGQGLQFLFEYFSETQRNKGNFPGRFSGRQFSNSRSEMNVSTLELGDSALYLCASLEGGGAYNEQFFGPGTRLTVL.

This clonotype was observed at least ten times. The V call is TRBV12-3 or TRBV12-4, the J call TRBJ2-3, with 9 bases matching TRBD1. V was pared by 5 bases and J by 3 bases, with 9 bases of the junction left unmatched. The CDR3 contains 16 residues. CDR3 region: CASSPWTGARTDTQYF. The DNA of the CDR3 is TGTGCCAGCAGTCCTTGGACAGGGGCCCGTACAGATACGCAGTATTTT.

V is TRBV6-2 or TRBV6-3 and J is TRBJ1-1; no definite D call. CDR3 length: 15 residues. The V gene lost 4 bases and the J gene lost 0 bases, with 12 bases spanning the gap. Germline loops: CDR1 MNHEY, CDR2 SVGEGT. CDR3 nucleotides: TGTGCCAGCAGTTTATCGGTCGGCCTGAACACTGAAGCTTTCTTT. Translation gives CASSLSVGLNTEAFF.

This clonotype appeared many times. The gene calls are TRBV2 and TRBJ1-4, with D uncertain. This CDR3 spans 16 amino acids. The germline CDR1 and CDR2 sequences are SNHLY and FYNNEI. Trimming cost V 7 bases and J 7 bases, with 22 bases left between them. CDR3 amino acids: CASTNGRPRTGEKLFF. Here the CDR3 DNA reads TGTGCCAGCACCAATGGCAGGCCGCGCACGGGTGAAAAACTGTTTTTT.

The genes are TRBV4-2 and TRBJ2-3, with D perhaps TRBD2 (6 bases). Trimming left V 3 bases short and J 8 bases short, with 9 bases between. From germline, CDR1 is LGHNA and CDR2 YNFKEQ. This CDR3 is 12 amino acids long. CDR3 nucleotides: TGTGCCAGCAGCCAGGGAGGAGGTACGCAGTATTTT. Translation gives CASSQGGGTQYF.

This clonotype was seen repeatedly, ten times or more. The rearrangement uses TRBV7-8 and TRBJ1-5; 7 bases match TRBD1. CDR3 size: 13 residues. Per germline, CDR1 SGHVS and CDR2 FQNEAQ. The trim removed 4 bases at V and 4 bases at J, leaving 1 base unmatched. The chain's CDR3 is CASSWDSNQPQHF. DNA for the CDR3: TGTGCCAGCAGCTGGGACAGTAATCAGCCCCAGCATTTT. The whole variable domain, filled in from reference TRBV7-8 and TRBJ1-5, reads GAGVSQSPRYKVAKRGQDVALRCDPISGHVSLFWYQQALGQGPEFLTYFQNEAQLDKSGLPSDRFFAERPEGSVSTLKIQRTQQEDSAVYLCASSWDSNQPQHFGDGTRLSIL.

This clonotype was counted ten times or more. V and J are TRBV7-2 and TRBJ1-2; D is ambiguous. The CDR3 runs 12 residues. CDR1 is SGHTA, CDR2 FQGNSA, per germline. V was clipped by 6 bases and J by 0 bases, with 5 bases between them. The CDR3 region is CASRASNYGYTF. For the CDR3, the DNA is TGTGCCAGCAGAGCATCTAACTATGGCTACACCTTC.

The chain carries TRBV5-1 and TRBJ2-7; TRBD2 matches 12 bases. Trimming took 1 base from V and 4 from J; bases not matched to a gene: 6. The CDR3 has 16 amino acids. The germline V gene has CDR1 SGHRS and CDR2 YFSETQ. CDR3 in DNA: TGCGCCAGCAGCTTGCTTGGGACTAGCGGGCGTTACGAGCAGTACTTC. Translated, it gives CASSLLGTSGRYEQYF.

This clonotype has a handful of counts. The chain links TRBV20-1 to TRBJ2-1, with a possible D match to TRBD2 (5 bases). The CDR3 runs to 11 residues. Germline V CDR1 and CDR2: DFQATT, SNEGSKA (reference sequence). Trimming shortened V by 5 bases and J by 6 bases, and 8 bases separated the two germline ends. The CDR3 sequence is CSALAANEQFF. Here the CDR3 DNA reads TGCAGTGCTCTAGCAGCCAATGAGCAGTTCTTC.

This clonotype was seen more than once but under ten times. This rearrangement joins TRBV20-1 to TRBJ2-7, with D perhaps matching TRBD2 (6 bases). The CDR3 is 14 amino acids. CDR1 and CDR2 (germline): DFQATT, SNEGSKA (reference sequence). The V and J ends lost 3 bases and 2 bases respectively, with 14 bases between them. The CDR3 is CSARASGRPYEQYF. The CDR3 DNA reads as TGCAGTGCTAGGGCCTCAGGGAGGCCCTACGAGCAGTACTTC.

CDR3 region: CASSRSGETEAFF. As DNA, the CDR3 is TGTGCCAGCAGTCGATCAGGGGAGACTGAAGCTTTCTTT. The chain is built from TRBV2 and TRBJ1-1; TRBD1 might be the D (6 bases). The CDR3 is 13 residues long. Trimming took 5 bases from V and 5 from J, leaving 12 bases between them. The germline V gene encodes CDR1 SNHLY and CDR2 FYNNEI.

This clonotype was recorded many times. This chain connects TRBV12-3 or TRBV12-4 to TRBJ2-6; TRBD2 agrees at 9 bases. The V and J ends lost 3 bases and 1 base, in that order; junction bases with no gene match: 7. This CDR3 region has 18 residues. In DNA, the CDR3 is TGTGCCAGCAGTTTGATAGCGGGAGCCCTTTCTGGGGCCAACGTCCTGACTTTC. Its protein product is CASSLIAGALSGANVLTF.

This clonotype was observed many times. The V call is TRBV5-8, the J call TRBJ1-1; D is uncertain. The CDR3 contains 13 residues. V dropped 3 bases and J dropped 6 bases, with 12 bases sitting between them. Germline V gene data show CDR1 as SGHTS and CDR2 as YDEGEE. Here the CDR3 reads CASSSAIVAEAFF. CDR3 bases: TGTGCCAGCAGCTCGGCGATCGTTGCTGAAGCTTTCTTT.

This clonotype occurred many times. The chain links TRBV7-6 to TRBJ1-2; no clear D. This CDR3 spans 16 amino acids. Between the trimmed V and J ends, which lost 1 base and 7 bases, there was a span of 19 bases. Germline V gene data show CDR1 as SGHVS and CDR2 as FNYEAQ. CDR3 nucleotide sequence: TGTGCCAGCAGCTTAGGACGGGGATTAATCTCACGTGGCTACACCTTC. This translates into CASSLGRGLISRGYTF.

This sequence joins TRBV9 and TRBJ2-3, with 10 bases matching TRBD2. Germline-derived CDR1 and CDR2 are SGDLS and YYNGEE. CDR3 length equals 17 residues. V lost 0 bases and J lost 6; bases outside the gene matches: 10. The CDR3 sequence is CASSVGVSGGPGDTQYF. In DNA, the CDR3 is TGTGCCAGCAGCGTAGGAGTTAGCGGGGGGCCAGGGGATACGCAGTATTTT.

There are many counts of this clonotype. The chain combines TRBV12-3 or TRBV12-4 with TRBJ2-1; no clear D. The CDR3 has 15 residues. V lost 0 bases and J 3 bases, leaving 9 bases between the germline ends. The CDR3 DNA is TGTGCCAGCAGTTTAGCGGTTGGCAGCTACAATGAGCAGTTCTTC. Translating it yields CASSLAVGSYNEQFF.

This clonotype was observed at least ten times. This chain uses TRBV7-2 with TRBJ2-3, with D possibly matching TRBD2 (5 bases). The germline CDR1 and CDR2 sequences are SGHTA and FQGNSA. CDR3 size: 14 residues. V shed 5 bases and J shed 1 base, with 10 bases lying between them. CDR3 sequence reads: CASSRLRGTDTQYF. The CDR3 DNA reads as TGTGCCAGCAGCCGACTAAGGGGCACAGATACGCAGTATTTT.

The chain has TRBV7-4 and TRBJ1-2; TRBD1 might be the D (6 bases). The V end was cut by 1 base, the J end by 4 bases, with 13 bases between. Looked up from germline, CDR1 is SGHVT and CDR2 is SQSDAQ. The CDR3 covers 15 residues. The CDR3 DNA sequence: TGTGCCAGCAGCTTAGGCAGACAGGCCTTCTATGGCTACACCTTC. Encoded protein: CASSLGRQAFYGYTF. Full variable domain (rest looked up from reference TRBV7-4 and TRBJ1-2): GAGVSQSPRYKVAKRGRDVALRCDSISGHVTLYWYRQTLGQGSEVLTYSQSDAQRDKSGRPSGRFSAERPERSVSTLKIQRTEQGDSAVYLCASSLGRQAFYGYTFGSGTRLTVV.